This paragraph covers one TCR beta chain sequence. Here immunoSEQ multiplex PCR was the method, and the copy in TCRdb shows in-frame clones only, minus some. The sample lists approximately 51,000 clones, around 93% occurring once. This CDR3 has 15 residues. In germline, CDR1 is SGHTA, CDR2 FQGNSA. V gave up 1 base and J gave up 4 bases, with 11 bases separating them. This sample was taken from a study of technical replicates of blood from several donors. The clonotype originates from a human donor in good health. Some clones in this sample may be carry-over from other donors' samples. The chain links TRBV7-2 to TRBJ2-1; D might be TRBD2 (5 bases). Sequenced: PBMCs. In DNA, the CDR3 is TGTGCCAGCAGCTTAGGGTCGGGGTCTTACAATGAGCAGTTCTTC. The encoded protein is CASSLGSGSYNEQFF.